Here is one TCR beta chain with its context. Antigen: not known. The source of the sample is a study of shared clonotypes between healthy human individuals. Points from the study as a whole: Having only a few donors restricted how much genetic and exposure-history diversity was captured. Clonotypes shared by all four donors outscored non-shared clonotypes in generation probability. With a few donors compared, around 4.7% of naive CD4 clonotypes were shared.

It was CD45RO-negative cells, positively selected for CCR7, that made up naive CD8 cells, with terminally differentiated effector memory CD45RA+ cells excluded. Method: immunoSEQ multiplex PCR; TCRdb's copy keeps in-frame clones and lacks some. The sample consists of about 870,000 clones, about 92% of them appearing once. This clonotype was sampled from a man younger than 40 in good health. Sequencing was done on a sample of naive CD8+ T cells sorted from blood.

The CDR3 DNA sequence: TGTGCCAGCAGCCCCGCAGGCCTTTCCTATGGCTACACCTTC. Translating gives CASSPAGLSYGYTF. This chain links TRBV7-9 with TRBJ1-2; no definite D call. CDR1 is SEHNR, CDR2 FQNEAQ, per germline (reference sequence). The V gene lost 5 bases and the J gene lost 4 bases, with 14 bases spanning the gap. This CDR3 is 14 amino acids long. Filled out from reference TRBV7-9 and TRBJ1-2, the complete variable domain reads DTGVSQNPRHKITKRGQNVTFRCDPISEHNRLYWYRQTLGQGPEFLTYFQNEAQLEKSRLLSDRFSAERPKGSFSTLEIQRTEQGDSAMYLCASSPAGLSYGYTFGSGTRLTVV.